The sequence of this TCR beta chain was determined in a study of blood T cell repertoires in COVID-19. The CDR3 runs to 15 residues. V lost 1 base, J lost 5 bases, and 5 bases stayed unmatched. Germline V gene data show CDR1 as MDHEN and CDR2 as SYDVKM. Assay: immunoSEQ multiplex PCR; the TCRdb copy retains only in-frame clones and omits some. The sample records some 150,000 clones, around nine tenths being singletons. This TCR was recovered from a woman aged 55-69 years with acute or convalescent COVID-19. This chain joins TRBV28 and TRBJ2-3; the match to TRBD2 covers 8 bases. Sequencing was performed on peripheral blood. CDR3 in amino acids: CASSLLSGGQDTQYF. The CDR3 DNA reads TGTGCCAGCAGTTTATTGTCGGGGGGGCAAGATACGCAGTATTTT.